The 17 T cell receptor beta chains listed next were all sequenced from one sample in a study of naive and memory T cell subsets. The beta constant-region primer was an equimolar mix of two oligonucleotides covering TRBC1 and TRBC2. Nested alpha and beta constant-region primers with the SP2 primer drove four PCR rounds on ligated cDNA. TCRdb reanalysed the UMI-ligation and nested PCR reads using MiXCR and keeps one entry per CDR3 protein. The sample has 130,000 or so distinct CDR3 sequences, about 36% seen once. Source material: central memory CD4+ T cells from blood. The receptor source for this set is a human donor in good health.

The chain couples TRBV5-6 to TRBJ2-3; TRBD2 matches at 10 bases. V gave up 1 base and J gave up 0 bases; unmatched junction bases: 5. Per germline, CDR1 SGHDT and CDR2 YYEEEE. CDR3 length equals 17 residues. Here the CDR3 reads CASSLPKTSGSTDTQYF. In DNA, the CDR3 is TGTGCCAGCAGCTTGCCTAAGACTAGCGGGAGCACAGATACGCAGTATTTT.

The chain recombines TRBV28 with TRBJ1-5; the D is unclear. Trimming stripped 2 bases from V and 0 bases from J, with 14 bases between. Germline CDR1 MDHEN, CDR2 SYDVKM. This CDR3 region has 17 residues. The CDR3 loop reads CASSLRLGSNSNQPQHF. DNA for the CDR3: TGTGCCAGCAGTTTAAGACTTGGGTCTAATAGCAATCAGCCCCAGCATTTT.

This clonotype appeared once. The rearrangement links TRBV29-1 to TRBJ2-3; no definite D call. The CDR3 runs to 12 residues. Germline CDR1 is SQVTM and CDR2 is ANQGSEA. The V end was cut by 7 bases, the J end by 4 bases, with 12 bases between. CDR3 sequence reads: CSARTFADTQYF. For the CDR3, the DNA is TGCAGCGCCAGGACCTTCGCAGATACGCAGTATTTT.

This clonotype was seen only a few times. The CDR3 spells CASSQVGGRTEAFF. The CDR3 region has the DNA TGTGCCAGCAGCCAAGTGGGTGGGAGGACTGAAGCTTTCTTT. The chain employs TRBV3-1 and TRBJ1-1; no reliable D call. Germline CDR1 reads LGHDT; CDR2 reads YNNKEL (reference sequence). The CDR3 spans 14 residues. The V and J ends lost 1 base and 5 bases respectively, with 11 bases between them.

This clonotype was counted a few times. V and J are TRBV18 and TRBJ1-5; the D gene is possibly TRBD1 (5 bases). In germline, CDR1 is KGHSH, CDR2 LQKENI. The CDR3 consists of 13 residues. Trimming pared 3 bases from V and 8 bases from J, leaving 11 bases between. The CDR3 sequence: CASSPAGSEPQHF. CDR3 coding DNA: TGTGCCAGCTCACCCGCAGGGAGTGAGCCCCAGCATTTT.

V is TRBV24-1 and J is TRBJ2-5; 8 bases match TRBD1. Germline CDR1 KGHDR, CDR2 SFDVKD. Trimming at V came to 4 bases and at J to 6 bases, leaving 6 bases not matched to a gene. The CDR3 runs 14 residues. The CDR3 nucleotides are TGTGCCACCAGTGAGCCAGGGGGCGTAAAGACCCAGTACTTC. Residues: CATSEPGGVKTQYF.

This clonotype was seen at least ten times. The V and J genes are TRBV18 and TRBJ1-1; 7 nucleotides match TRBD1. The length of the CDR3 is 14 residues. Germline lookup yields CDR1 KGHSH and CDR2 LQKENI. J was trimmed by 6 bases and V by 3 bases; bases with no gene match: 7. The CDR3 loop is CASSPDRVISEAFF. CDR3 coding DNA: TGTGCCAGCTCACCCGACAGGGTTATTTCTGAAGCTTTCTTT. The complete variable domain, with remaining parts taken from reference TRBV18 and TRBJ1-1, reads NAGVMQNPRHLVRRRGQEARLRCSPMKGHSHVYWYRQLPEEGLKFMVYLQKENIIDESGMPKERFSAEFPKEGPSILRIQQVVRGDSAAYFCASSPDRVISEAFFGQGTRLTVV.

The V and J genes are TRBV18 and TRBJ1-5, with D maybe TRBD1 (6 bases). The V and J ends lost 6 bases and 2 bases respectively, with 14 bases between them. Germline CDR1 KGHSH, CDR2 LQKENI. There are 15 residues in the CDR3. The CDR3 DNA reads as TGTGCCAGCTCCCCCACCAGACAGGGCAATCAGCCCCAGCATTTT. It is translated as CASSPTRQGNQPQHF. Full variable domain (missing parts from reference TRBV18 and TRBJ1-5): NAGVMQNPRHLVRRRGQEARLRCSPMKGHSHVYWYRQLPEEGLKFMVYLQKENIIDESGMPKERFSAEFPKEGPSILRIQQVVRGDSAAYFCASSPTRQGNQPQHFGDGTRLSIL.

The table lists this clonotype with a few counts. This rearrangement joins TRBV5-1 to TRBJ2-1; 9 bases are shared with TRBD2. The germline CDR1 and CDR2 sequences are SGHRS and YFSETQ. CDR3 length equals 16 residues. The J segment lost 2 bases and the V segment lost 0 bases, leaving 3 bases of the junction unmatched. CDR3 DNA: TGCGCCAGCAGCTTGGCCGCGGGAGGGGCCTACAATGAGCAGTTCTTC. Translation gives CASSLAAGGAYNEQFF.

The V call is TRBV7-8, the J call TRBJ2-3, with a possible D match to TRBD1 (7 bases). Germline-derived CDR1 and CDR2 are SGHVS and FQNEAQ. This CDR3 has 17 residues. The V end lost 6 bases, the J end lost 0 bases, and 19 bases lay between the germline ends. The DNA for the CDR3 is TGTGCCAGCAGGGTCGGGCAGGGGGGAATTAGCACAGATACGCAGTATTTT. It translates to CASRVGQGGISTDTQYF.

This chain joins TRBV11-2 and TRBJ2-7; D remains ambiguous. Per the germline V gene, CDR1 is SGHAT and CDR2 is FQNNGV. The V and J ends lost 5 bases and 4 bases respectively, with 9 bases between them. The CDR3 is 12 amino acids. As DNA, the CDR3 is TGTGCCAGCAGCCATGGTTTGTACGAGCAGTACTTC. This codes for CASSHGLYEQYF.

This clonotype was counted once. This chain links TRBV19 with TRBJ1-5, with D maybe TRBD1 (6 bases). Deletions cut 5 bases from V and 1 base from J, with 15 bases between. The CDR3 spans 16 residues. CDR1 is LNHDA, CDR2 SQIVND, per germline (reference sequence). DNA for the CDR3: TGTGCCAGTAGTTATAGGGGGGGTCGAAGCAATCAGCCCCAGCATTTT. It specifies CASSYRGGRSNQPQHF.

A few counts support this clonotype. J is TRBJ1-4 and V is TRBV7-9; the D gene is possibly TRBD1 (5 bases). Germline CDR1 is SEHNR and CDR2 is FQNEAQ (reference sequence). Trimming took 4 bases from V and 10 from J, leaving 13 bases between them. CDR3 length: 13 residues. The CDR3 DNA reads TGTGCCAGCAGCTGGGGGGACCTTGGAAAACTGTTTTTT. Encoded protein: CASSWGDLGKLFF.

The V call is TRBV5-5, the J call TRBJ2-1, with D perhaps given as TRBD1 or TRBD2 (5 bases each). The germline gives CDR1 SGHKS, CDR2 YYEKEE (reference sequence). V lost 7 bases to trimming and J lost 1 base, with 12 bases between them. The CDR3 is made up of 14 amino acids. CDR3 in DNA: TGTGCCAGCGCTCCGGGACGGTCCTACAATGAGCAGTTCTTC. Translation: CASAPGRSYNEQFF.

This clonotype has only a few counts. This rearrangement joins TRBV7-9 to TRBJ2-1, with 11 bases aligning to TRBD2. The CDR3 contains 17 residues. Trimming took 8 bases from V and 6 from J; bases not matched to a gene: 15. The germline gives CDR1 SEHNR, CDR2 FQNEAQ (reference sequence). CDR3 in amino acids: CASREGLAGGPGNEQFF. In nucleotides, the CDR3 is TGTGCCAGCCGGGAAGGGTTAGCGGGAGGGCCCGGCAATGAGCAGTTCTTC.

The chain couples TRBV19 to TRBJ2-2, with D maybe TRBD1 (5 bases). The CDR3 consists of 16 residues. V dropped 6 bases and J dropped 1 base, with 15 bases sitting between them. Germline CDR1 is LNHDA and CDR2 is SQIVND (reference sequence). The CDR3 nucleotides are TGTGCCAGTAGGGCCGAATCAGGGTGGAACACCGGGGAGCTGTTTTTT. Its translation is CASRAESGWNTGELFF.

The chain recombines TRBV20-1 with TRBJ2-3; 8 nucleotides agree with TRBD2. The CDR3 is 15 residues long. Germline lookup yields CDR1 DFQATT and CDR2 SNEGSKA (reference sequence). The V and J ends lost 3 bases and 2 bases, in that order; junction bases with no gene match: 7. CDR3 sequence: CSASRSGGHTDTQYF. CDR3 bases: TGCAGTGCTAGCCGGAGCGGGGGACACACAGATACGCAGTATTTT.